This T cell receptor beta chain was recovered during a study of cytomegalovirus exposure and HLA in healthy donors. The CDR3 runs to 17 residues. CDR1 SGHAT and CDR2 FQNNGV come from the germline V gene. The V gene end was trimmed by 4 bases and the J gene end by 0 bases; junction bases not matched to a gene: 9. PCR used 60 Vbeta primers and 13 Jbeta primers. Generated by immunoSEQ multiplex PCR, the TCRdb table keeps only in-frame clones and is missing some. The sample records 200,000 to 250,000 clones, 76% being singletons. Turning to this clone: Its antigen is unidentified.

Points from the study as a whole: Later analysis identified a missense DCLRE1C variant that was linked to TCR beta V- and J-gene trimming.

This clonotype was sampled from a man aged 18 to 29 in good health and CMV-seronegative. The J gene is TRBJ2-3, the V gene TRBV11-2, with 8 bases identical to TRBD2. What was sequenced was PBMCs. The DNA of the CDR3 is TGTGCCAGCAGCTATCGGGAGGGCCCCGTTAGCACAGATACGCAGTATTTT. Protein product: CASSYREGPVSTDTQYF.